This T cell receptor beta chain was observed in a study of T cell changes during pregnancy in multiple sclerosis. Clones were sequenced by immunoSEQ multiplex PCR, and TCRdb holds only the in-frame ones, with some missing. This table holds tens of thousands of clones, around 92% found once. CDR3 size: 16 residues. The germline V gene encodes CDR1 SGHRS and CDR2 YFSETQ. The ends were cut back, 2 bases at V and 4 bases at J, with 18 bases in the middle. The source was CD4+ T cells from peripheral blood mononuclear cells, collected in the third trimester of pregnancy. This receptor was identified in a female donor with multiple sclerosis, enrolled in a pregnancy study. V usage is TRBV5-1 and J usage is TRBJ1-1, with D possibly TRBD1 on 5 matching bases. Here the CDR3 DNA reads TGCGCCAGCAGCTTTGGGGGGTTGGAGGGCTTCACTGAAGCTTTCTTT. This sequence encodes CASSFGGLEGFTEAFF.